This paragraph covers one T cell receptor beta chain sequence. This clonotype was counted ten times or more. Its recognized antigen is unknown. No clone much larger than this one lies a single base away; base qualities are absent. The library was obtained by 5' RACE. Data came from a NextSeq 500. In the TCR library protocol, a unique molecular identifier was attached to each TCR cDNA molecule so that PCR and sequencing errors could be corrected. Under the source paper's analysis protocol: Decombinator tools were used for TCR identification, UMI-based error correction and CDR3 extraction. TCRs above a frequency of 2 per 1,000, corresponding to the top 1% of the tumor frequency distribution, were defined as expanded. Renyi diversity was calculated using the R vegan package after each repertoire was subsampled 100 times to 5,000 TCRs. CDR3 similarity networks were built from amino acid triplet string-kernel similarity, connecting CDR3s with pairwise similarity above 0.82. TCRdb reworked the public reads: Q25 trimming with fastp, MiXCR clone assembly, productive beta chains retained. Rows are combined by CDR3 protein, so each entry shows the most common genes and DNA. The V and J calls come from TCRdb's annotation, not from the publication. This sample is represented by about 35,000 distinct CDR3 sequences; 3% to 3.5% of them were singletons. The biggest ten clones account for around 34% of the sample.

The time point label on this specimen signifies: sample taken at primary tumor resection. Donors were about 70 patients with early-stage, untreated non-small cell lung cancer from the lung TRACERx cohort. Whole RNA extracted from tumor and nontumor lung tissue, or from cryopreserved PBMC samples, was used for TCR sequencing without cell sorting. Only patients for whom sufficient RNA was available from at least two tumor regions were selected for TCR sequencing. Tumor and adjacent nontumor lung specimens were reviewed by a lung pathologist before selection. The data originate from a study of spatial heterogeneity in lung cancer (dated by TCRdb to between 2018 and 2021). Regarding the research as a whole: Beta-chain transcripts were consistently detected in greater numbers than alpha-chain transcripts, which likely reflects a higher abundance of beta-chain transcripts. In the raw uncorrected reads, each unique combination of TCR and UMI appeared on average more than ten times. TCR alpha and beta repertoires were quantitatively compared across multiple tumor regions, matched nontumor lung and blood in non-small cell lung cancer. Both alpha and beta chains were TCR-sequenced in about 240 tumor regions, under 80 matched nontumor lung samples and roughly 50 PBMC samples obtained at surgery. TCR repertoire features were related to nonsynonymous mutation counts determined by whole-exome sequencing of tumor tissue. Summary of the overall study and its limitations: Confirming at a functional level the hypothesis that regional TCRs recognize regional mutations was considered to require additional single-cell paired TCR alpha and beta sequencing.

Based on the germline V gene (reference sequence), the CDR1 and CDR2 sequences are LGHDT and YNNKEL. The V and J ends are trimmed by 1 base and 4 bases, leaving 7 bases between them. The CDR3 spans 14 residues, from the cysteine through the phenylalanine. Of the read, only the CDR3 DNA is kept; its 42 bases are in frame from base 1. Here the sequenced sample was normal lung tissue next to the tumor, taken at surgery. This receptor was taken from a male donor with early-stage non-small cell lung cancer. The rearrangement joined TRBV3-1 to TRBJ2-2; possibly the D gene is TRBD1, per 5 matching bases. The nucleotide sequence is TGTGCCAGCAGCCAAGTTGACAGCACCGGGGAGCTGTTTTTT. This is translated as CASSQVDSTGELFF.